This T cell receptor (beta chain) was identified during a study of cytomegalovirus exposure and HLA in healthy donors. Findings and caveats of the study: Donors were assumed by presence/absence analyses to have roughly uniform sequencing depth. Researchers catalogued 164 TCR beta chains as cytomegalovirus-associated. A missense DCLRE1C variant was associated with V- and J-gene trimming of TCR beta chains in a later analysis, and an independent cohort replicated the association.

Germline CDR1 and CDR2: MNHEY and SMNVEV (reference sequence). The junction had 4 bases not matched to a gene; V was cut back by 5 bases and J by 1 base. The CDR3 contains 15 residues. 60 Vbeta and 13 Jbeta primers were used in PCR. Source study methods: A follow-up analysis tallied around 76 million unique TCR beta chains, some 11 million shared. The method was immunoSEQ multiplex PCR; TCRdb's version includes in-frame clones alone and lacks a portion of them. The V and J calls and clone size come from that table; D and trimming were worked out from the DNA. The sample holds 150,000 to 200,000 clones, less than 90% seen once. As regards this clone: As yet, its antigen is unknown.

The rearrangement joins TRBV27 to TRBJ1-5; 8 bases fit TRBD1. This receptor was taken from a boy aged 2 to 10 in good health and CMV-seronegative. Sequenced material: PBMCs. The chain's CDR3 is CASSPDRVSNQPQHF. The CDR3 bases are TGTGCCAGCAGTCCGGACAGGGTCAGCAATCAGCCCCAGCATTTT.